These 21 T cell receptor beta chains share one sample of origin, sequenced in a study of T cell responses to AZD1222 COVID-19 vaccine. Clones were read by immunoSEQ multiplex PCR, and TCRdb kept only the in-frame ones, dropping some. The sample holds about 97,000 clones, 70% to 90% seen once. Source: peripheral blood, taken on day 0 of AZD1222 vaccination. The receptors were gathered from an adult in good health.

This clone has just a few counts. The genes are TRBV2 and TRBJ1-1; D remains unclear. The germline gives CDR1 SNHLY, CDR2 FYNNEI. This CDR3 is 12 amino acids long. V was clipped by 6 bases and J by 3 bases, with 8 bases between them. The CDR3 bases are TGTGCCAGCAGCTGGGATGACACTGAAGCTTTCTTT. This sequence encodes CASSWDDTEAFF.

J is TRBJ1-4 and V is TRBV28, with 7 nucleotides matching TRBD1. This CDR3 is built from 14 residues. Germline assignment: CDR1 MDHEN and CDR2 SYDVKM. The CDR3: CATQGGATNEKLFF. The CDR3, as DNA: TGTGCTACTCAGGGGGGGGCGACTAATGAAAAACTGTTTTTT.

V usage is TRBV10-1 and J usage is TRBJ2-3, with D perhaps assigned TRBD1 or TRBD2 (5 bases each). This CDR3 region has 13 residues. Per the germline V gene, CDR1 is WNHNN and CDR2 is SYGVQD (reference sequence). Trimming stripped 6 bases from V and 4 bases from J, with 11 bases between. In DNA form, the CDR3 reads TGCGCCAGCAGCCGGGGCCCTCCAGATACGCAGTATTTT. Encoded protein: CASSRGPPDTQYF.

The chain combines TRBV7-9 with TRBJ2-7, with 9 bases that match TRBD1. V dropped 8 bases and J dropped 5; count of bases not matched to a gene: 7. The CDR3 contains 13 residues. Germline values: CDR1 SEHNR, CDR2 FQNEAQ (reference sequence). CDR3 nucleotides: TGTGCCAGCGACCCGGGGACAGGGCACGAGCAGTACTTC. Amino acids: CASDPGTGHEQYF.

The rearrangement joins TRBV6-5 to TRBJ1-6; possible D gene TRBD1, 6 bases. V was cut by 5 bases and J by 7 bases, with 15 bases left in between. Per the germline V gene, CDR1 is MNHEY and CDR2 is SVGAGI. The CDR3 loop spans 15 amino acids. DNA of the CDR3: TGTGCCAGCAGTCACCCAATGGACAGAAATTCACCCCTCCACTTT. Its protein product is CASSHPMDRNSPLHF.

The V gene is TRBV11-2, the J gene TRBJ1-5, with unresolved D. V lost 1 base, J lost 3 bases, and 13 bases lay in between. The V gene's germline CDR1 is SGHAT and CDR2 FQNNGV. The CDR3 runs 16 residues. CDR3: CASSLVGRHPNQPQHF. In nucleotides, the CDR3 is TGTGCCAGCAGCTTAGTTGGTCGGCACCCCAATCAGCCCCAGCATTTT.

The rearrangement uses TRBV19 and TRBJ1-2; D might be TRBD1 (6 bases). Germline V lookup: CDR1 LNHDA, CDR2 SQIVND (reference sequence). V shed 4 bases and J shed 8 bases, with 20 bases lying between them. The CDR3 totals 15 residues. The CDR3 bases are TGTGCCAGTAGTACCCCCAGGGGTCGGGCGAGGGGCTACACCTTC. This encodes CASSTPRGRARGYTF.

The CDR3 reads CASSPGTGPYGYTF. The DNA of the CDR3 is TGCGCCAGCAGCCCCGGGACAGGACCTTATGGCTACACCTTC. The genes are TRBV5-1 and TRBJ1-2, with 8 bases aligning to TRBD1. This CDR3 spans 14 amino acids. Losses at the gene ends were 4 bases for V and 5 bases for J; bases not matched to a gene: 7. CDR1 SGHRS and CDR2 YFSETQ come from the germline V gene.

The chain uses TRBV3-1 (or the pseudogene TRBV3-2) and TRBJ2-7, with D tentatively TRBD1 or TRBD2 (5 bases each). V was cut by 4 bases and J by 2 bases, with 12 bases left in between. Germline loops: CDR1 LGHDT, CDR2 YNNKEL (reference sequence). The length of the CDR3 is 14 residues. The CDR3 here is CASSPMGTAYEQYF. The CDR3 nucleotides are TGTGCCAGCAGCCCGATGGGGACCGCCTACGAGCAGTACTTC.

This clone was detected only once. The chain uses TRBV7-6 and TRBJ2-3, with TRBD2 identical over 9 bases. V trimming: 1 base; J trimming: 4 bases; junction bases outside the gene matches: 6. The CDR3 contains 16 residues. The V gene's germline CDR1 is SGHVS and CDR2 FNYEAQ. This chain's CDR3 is CASSLDGRGGPDTQYF. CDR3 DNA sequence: TGTGCCAGCAGCTTAGACGGGCGGGGGGGCCCAGATACGCAGTATTTT.

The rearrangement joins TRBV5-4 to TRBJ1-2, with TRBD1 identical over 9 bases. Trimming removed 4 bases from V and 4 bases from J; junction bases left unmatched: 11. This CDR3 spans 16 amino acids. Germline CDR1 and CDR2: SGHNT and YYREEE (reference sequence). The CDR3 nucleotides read TGTGCCAGCAGCGAACCGGGACAGGGTAGCCTCTATGGCTACACCTTC. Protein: CASSEPGQGSLYGYTF. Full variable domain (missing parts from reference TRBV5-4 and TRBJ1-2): ETGVTQSPTHLIKTRGQQVTLRCSSQSGHNTVSWYQQALGQGPQFIFQYYREEENGRGNFPPRFSGLQFPNYSSELNVNALELDDSALYLCASSEPGQGSLYGYTFGSGTRLTVV.

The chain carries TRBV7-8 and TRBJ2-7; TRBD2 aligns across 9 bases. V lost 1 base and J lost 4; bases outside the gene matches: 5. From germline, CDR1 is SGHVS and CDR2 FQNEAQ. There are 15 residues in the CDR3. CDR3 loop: CASSLDASGVYEQYF. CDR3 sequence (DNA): TGTGCCAGCAGCTTAGACGCTAGCGGGGTTTACGAGCAGTACTTC.

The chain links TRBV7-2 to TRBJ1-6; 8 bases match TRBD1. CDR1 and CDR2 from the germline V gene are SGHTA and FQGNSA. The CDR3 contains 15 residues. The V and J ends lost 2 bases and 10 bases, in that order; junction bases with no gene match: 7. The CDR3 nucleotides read TGTGCCAGCAGCTTAAGGCAGGGGGCTAGGTCACCCCTCCACTTT. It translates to CASSLRQGARSPLHF.

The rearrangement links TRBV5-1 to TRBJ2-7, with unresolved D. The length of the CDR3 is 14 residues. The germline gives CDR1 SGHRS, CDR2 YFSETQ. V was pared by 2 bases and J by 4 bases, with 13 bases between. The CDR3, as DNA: TGCGCCAGCAGCTTTAGCCTCGAACGTTACGAGCAGTACTTC. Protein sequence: CASSFSLERYEQYF. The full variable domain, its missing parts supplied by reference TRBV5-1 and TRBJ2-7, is KAGVTQTPRYLIKTRGQQVTLSCSPISGHRSVSWYQQTPGQGLQFLFEYFSETQRNKGNFPGRFSGRQFSNSRSEMNVSTLELGDSALYLCASSFSLERYEQYFGPGTRLTVT.

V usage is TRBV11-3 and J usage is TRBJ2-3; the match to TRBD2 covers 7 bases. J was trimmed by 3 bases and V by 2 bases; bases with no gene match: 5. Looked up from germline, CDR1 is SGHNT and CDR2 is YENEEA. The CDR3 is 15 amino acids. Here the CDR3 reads CASSLMGEGTDTQYF. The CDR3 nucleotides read TGTGCCAGCAGCTTAATGGGGGAGGGAACAGATACGCAGTATTTT.

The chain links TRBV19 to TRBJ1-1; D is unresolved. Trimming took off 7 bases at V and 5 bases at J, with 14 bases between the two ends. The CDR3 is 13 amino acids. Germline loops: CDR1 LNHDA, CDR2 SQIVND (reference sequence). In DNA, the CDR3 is TGTGCCAGTATTCTCGGAAGTAGGACTGAAGCTTTCTTT. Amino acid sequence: CASILGSRTEAFF.

The CDR3: CASSFHYVYEQYF. Written as DNA, the CDR3 is TGTGCCAGCAGTTTCCACTACGTCTACGAGCAGTACTTC. This sequence joins TRBV12-3 or TRBV12-4 and TRBJ2-7; D is unresolved. The V end lost 3 bases, the J end lost 3 bases, and 9 bases lay between the germline ends. The CDR3 is 13 amino acids.

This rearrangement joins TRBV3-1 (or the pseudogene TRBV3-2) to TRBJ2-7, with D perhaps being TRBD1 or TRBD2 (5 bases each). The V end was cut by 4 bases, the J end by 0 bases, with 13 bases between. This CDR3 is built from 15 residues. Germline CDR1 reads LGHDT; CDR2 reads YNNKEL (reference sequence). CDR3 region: CASSPPQGRSYEQYF. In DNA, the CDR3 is TGTGCCAGCAGCCCGCCCCAGGGACGCTCCTACGAGCAGTACTTC.

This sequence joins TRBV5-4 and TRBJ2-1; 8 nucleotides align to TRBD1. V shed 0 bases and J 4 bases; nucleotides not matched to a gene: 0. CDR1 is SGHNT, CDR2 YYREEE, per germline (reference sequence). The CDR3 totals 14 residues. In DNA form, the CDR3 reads TGTGCCAGCAGCTTGGGGACAGGGTACAATGAGCAGTTCTTC. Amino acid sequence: CASSLGTGYNEQFF.

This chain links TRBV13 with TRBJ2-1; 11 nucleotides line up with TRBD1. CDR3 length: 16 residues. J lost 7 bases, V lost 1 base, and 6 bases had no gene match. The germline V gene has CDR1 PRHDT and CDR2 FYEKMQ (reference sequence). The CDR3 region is CASSLARTGGLNEQFF. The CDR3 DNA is TGTGCCAGCAGCTTAGCACGGACAGGGGGCTTAAATGAGCAGTTCTTC. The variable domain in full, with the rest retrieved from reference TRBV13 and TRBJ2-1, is AAGVIQSPRHLIKEKRETATLKCYPIPRHDTVYWYQQGPGQDPQFLISFYEKMQSDKGSIPDRFSAQQFSDYHSELNMSSLELGDSALYFCASSLARTGGLNEQFFGPGTRLTVL.

CDR3 nucleotide sequence: TGTGCCAGCAGTTCAGGAAGTGAAAAACTGTTTTTT. This codes for CASSSGSEKLFF. This sequence joins TRBV6-6 and TRBJ1-4, with D unresolved. Germline values: CDR1 MNHNY, CDR2 SVGAGI (reference sequence). This CDR3 has 12 amino acids. Deletions cut 4 bases from V and 7 bases from J, with 7 bases between.